One and the same sample provided the 30 T cell receptor beta chains below, sequenced in a study of blood T cell repertoires in COVID-19. The assay was immunoSEQ multiplex PCR, and TCRdb's table has in-frame clones only and misses some. The repertoire holds around 240,000 clones, with 70% to 85% as singletons. Input material: peripheral blood. Receptor source: a woman aged 80 or older with acute or convalescent COVID-19.

CDR3 region: CAISESRTSGNEQFF. The CDR3 coding sequence is TGTGCCATCAGTGAGTCCCGGACTAGCGGTAATGAGCAGTTCTTC. This chain connects TRBV10-3 to TRBJ2-1, with 10 bases fitting TRBD2. V lost 0 bases to trimming and J lost 7 bases; unmatched junction nucleotides: 3. The CDR3 runs to 15 residues. Germline loops: CDR1 ENHRY, CDR2 SYGVKD.

The chain joins TRBV7-9 to TRBJ2-1; 11 bases match TRBD2. Trimming removed 1 base from V and 7 bases from J; junction bases left unmatched: 3. Per germline, CDR1 SEHNR and CDR2 FQNEAQ (reference sequence). The length of the CDR3 is 15 residues. The CDR3 reads CASSLVSGGANEQFF. CDR3 nucleotide sequence: TGTGCCAGCAGCTTAGTTAGCGGGGGGGCGAATGAGCAGTTCTTC.

V is TRBV3-1 (or the pseudogene TRBV3-2) and J is TRBJ1-3, with D tentatively TRBD1 (5 bases). V was shortened by 1 base and J by 0 bases, with 7 bases between the two germline ends. The CDR3 is 15 amino acids. Germline V CDR1 and CDR2: LGHDT, YNNKEL (reference sequence). The CDR3 nucleotides are TGTGCCAGCAGCCAAGGGACACTCTCTGGAAACACCATATATTTT. Protein product: CASSQGTLSGNTIYF.

The chain has TRBV10-3 and TRBJ1-2, with 7 bases lining up with TRBD1. Per germline, CDR1 ENHRY and CDR2 SYGVKD. V was clipped by 3 bases and J by 8 bases; unmatched bases: 12. The CDR3 is 15 residues long. For the CDR3, the DNA is TGTGCCATCAGTGATCCTCCGCGACAGGGTGGCGGCTACACCTTC. It encodes CAISDPPRQGGGYTF.

The V call is TRBV5-6, the J call TRBJ2-3; D gene uncertain. Germline V lookup: CDR1 SGHDT, CDR2 YYEEEE. The CDR3 runs 13 residues. V was trimmed by 0 bases and J by 4 bases, leaving 6 bases between them. Here the CDR3 reads CASSLERADTQYF. The CDR3 DNA is TGTGCCAGCAGCTTGGAACGGGCAGATACGCAGTATTTT.

The chain carries TRBV7-2 and TRBJ2-2; 7 bases line up with TRBD2. The CDR3 spans 16 residues. With V trimmed by 1 base and J by 4 bases, 6 bases remained unmatched. Germline V CDR1 and CDR2: SGHTA, FQGNSA. The CDR3 protein is CASSLGAGRGTGELFF. CDR3 DNA sequence: TGTGCCAGCAGCTTAGGAGCGGGGAGGGGCACCGGGGAGCTGTTTTTT.

The rearrangement joins TRBV28 to TRBJ2-5; no definite D call. CDR1 and CDR2 from the germline V gene are MDHEN and SYDVKM. The CDR3 consists of 16 residues. V was trimmed by 1 base and J by 5 bases, leaving 17 bases between them. The CDR3 loop is CASSLFTPQALETQYF. Here the CDR3 DNA reads TGTGCCAGCAGTTTATTCACCCCCCAGGCGTTGGAGACCCAGTACTTC.

The rearrangement joins TRBV10-3 to TRBJ2-1, with TRBD1 matching over 9 bases. CDR1 is ENHRY, CDR2 SYGVKD, per germline. V lost 5 bases and J lost 8; bases outside the gene matches: 13. This CDR3 comprises 16 residues. CDR3 in amino acids: CAISYAPGQGSDEQFF. As DNA, the CDR3 is TGTGCCATCAGTTATGCCCCGGGACAGGGTTCCGATGAGCAGTTCTTC.

The V call is TRBV6-2 or TRBV6-3, the J call TRBJ2-1; 9 bases map to TRBD1. V lost 2 bases, J lost 10 bases, and 9 bases stayed unmatched. CDR1 and CDR2 (germline): MNHEY, SVGEGT. The CDR3 totals 15 residues. In nucleotides, the CDR3 is TGTGCCAGCAGTTACGAGGGACAGGGTAGGGACGAGCAGTTCTTC. Translation gives CASSYEGQGRDEQFF.

This clone was found a few times. J is TRBJ1-5 and V is TRBV2, with 11 bases fitting TRBD1. CDR3 length equals 15 residues. Trimming at V came to 5 bases and at J to 6 bases, leaving 6 bases not matched to a gene. Looked up from germline, CDR1 is SNHLY and CDR2 is FYNNEI. CDR3 region: CASSLRTGGGQPQHF. DNA of the CDR3: TGTGCCAGCAGTTTAAGGACAGGGGGCGGTCAGCCCCAGCATTTT.

The chain employs TRBV5-5 and TRBJ1-1, with no clear D. The CDR3 contains 18 residues. CDR1 and CDR2 (germline): SGHKS, YYEKEE (reference sequence). V dropped 0 bases and J dropped 1 base, with 19 bases sitting between them. The CDR3 reads CASSLGVGRSLPNTEAFF. DNA for the CDR3: TGTGCCAGCAGCTTGGGCGTGGGCAGGTCCCTTCCGAACACTGAAGCTTTCTTT.

The J gene is TRBJ2-7, the V gene TRBV27, with D tentatively TRBD1 (6 bases). From germline, CDR1 is MNHEY and CDR2 SMNVEV (reference sequence). Trimming took 5 bases from V and 3 from J, leaving 20 bases between them. The CDR3 sequence is 16 residues long. Here the CDR3 reads CASSHRRDTRLYEQYF. The CDR3 DNA follows: TGTGCCAGCAGTCATCGAAGGGACACGCGTCTCTACGAGCAGTACTTC.

V usage is TRBV7-9 and J usage is TRBJ2-6, with a possible D match to TRBD1 (6 bases). Germline V gene lookup returns CDR1 SEHNR and CDR2 FQNEAQ (reference sequence). This CDR3 is built from 16 residues. Deletions cut 5 bases from V and 0 bases from J, with 11 bases between. The DNA for the CDR3 is TGTGCCAGCAGCGTCTACAGGGTCTCTGGGGCCAACGTCCTGACTTTC. Amino acid sequence: CASSVYRVSGANVLTF.

This clone was recorded once. V gene TRBV19 combines with J gene TRBJ2-5; TRBD2 aligns across 9 bases. The CDR3 consists of 16 residues. Germline assignment: CDR1 LNHDA and CDR2 SQIVND (reference sequence). Trimming cost V 5 bases and J 2 bases; bases outside gene matches: 9. This CDR3 reads CASSSLAGDLQETQYF. The CDR3 DNA reads as TGTGCCAGTAGTTCATTAGCGGGGGACTTACAAGAGACCCAGTACTTC.

CDR3 DNA: TGTGCCAGCAGCCAAGTTCCCGGAGATACGCAGTATTTT. Encoded protein: CASSQVPGDTQYF. The gene calls are TRBV3-1 (or the pseudogene TRBV3-2) and TRBJ2-3; D is undetermined. There are 13 residues in the CDR3. V was trimmed by 1 base and J by 5 bases, leaving 7 bases between them. CDR1 is LGHDT and CDR2 is YNNKEL in the germline V gene (reference sequence).

This clone was detected a few times. J is TRBJ2-2 and V is TRBV19, with 9 bases fitting TRBD1. Unmatched junction bases numbered 8, after V lost 1 base and J lost 5 bases. This CDR3 is built from 17 residues. CDR1 is LNHDA, CDR2 SQIVND, per germline (reference sequence). CDR3: CASSIGGTGIRTGELFF. Written as DNA, the CDR3 is TGTGCCAGTAGTATAGGCGGGACAGGGATTCGGACCGGGGAGCTGTTTTTT. Full variable domain (rest looked up from reference TRBV19 and TRBJ2-2): DGGITQSPKYLFRKEGQNVTLSCEQNLNHDAMYWYRQDPGQGLRLIYYSQIVNDFQKGDIAEGYSVSREKKESFPLTVTSAQKNPTAFYLCASSIGGTGIRTGELFFGEGSRLTVL.

The chain has TRBV9 and TRBJ2-2; D remains unclear. Germline V gene sequence: CDR1 SGDLS, CDR2 YYNGEE. Between the trimmed V and J ends, which lost 4 bases and 0 bases, there was a span of 10 bases. This CDR3 is 15 amino acids long. The CDR3, as DNA: TGTGCCAGCAGCACACGCCCGACGAACACCGGGGAGCTGTTTTTT. It translates to CASSTRPTNTGELFF. Full variable domain (missing parts from reference TRBV9 and TRBJ2-2): DSGVTQTPKHLITATGQRVTLRCSPRSGDLSVYWYQQSLDQGLQFLIQYYNGEERAKGNILERFSAQQFPDLHSELNLSSLELGDSALYFCASSTRPTNTGELFFGEGSRLTVL.

V is TRBV19 and J is TRBJ1-3; 7 positions agree with TRBD1. The ends lost 5 bases at V and 0 bases at J; junction bases unmatched: 10. Germline V CDR1 and CDR2: LNHDA, SQIVND (reference sequence). CDR3 length equals 17 residues. Written as DNA, the CDR3 is TGTGCCAGTAGTCTTCTCCTAGGGGGCAACTCTGGAAACACCATATATTTT. This codes for CASSLLLGGNSGNTIYF.

As DNA, the CDR3 is TGTGCCAGCTCACCTGAGGCCGGTACTTCGCCCCAGCATTTT. This translates into CASSPEAGTSPQHF. V gene TRBV18 combines with J gene TRBJ1-5, with no clear D. V was clipped by 3 bases and J by 9 bases, with 15 bases between them. This CDR3 spans 14 amino acids. The germline V gene has CDR1 KGHSH and CDR2 LQKENI.

This chain links TRBV5-1 with TRBJ1-1; weak D call: TRBD1 (6 bases). From germline, CDR1 is SGHRS and CDR2 YFSETQ. The CDR3 runs 17 residues. V lost 0 bases and J lost 1, with 16 bases in between. The CDR3 coding sequence is TGCGCCAGCAGCTTGGTGGTGGCGGGGGCGGGGAACACTGAAGCTTTCTTT. As protein: CASSLVVAGAGNTEAFF.

The chain is built from TRBV2 and TRBJ1-2; 9 nucleotides match TRBD1. The germline gives CDR1 SNHLY, CDR2 FYNNEI. Trimming removed 6 bases from V and 7 bases from J; junction bases left unmatched: 15. CDR3 length equals 16 residues. As DNA, the CDR3 is TGTGCCAGCAGCCGCCCGGGACAGGGTTCTTTTAGTGGCTACACCTTC. Translating it yields CASSRPGQGSFSGYTF.

For this clone: Other DNA sequences in the sample encode the same CDR3. J is TRBJ2-3 and V is TRBV7-2; TRBD2 matches at 8 bases. CDR3 length: 14 amino acids. Losses at the gene ends were 3 bases for V and 2 bases for J; bases not matched to a gene: 1. The germline CDR1 and CDR2 sequences are SGHTA and FQGNSA. The CDR3 bases are TGTGCCAGCAGCTTGGGACTAGACACAGATACGCAGTATTTT. It translates to CASSLGLDTDTQYF.

The chain recombines TRBV7-9 with TRBJ1-5, with D maybe TRBD1 (5 bases). There are 13 residues in the CDR3. Germline CDR1 is SEHNR and CDR2 is FQNEAQ (reference sequence). Deletions cut 8 bases from V and 4 bases from J, with 12 bases between. The CDR3 protein is CASPGHPNQPQHF. As DNA, the CDR3 is TGTGCCAGCCCTGGACACCCAAATCAGCCCCAGCATTTT. The whole variable domain, filled in from reference TRBV7-9 and TRBJ1-5, reads DTGVSQNPRHKITKRGQNVTFRCDPISEHNRLYWYRQTLGQGPEFLTYFQNEAQLEKSRLLSDRFSAERPKGSFSTLEIQRTEQGDSAMYLCASPGHPNQPQHFGDGTRLSIL.

This clone turned up a few times. This rearrangement joins TRBV11-2 to TRBJ2-7; TRBD1 is a possible D gene (5 bases). This CDR3 spans 15 amino acids. Deletions cut 1 base from V and 3 bases from J, with 13 bases between. Germline CDR1 is SGHAT and CDR2 is FQNNGV. The CDR3 DNA is TGTGCCAGCAGCTTAGTTGGAGACAGCAACTACGAGCAGTACTTC. Translated, it gives CASSLVGDSNYEQYF.

This clone has a single count. This sequence joins TRBV28 and TRBJ2-6; tentative D call: TRBD1 (5 bases). The germline V gene encodes CDR1 MDHEN and CDR2 SYDVKM. The CDR3 contains 15 residues. V lost 2 bases to trimming and J lost 4 bases, with 9 bases between them. CDR3 loop: CASSLQGSGANVLTF. Here the CDR3 DNA reads TGTGCCAGCAGTTTACAGGGTTCCGGGGCCAACGTCCTGACTTTC.

The genes are TRBV7-8 and TRBJ2-2; D not certain. CDR1 and CDR2 from the germline V gene are SGHVS and FQNEAQ. The CDR3 has 15 amino acids. Deletions cut 1 base from V and 2 bases from J, with 8 bases between. The CDR3 is CASSLDGGNTGELFF. As DNA, the CDR3 is TGTGCCAGCAGCTTAGACGGTGGTAACACCGGGGAGCTGTTTTTT.

A few counts support this clone. This chain uses TRBV7-7 with TRBJ1-2; D possibly corresponds to TRBD1 (6 bases). Germline CDR1 reads SSHAT; CDR2 reads FNYEAQ (reference sequence). CDR3 length: 13 amino acids. V was pared by 3 bases and J by 6 bases, with 11 bases between. The CDR3 region has the DNA TGTGCCAGCAGCTTTCACGCAGGGGATGGCTACACCTTC. Translation gives CASSFHAGDGYTF.

This clone was detected only a few times. V usage is TRBV19 and J usage is TRBJ2-2; 10 bases fit TRBD2. V was clipped by 6 bases and J by 6 bases; unmatched bases: 7. Germline CDR1 LNHDA, CDR2 SQIVND (reference sequence). The CDR3 runs to 15 residues. The CDR3 loop reads CASRESGRAAGELFF. DNA of the CDR3: TGTGCCAGTAGGGAAAGCGGGAGGGCTGCCGGGGAGCTGTTTTTT.

V usage is TRBV11-2 and J usage is TRBJ2-7; D is ambiguous. Germline-derived CDR1 and CDR2 are SGHAT and FQNNGV. The CDR3 covers 14 residues. With 4 bases removed from V and 3 bases from J, the gap between germline ends came to 13 bases. CDR3 DNA sequence: TGTGCCAGCAGCTCCCAAGGCGGCCACTACGAGCAGTACTTC. This encodes CASSSQGGHYEQYF.

This clone was counted a single time. The chain uses TRBV19 and TRBJ2-1; 7 bases fit TRBD2. CDR3 length equals 14 residues. Unmatched junction bases numbered 5, after V lost 4 bases and J lost 5 bases. The germline gives CDR1 LNHDA, CDR2 SQIVND (reference sequence). The CDR3 spells CASSKWEGNNEQFF. The CDR3, as DNA: TGTGCCAGTAGTAAATGGGAGGGTAACAATGAGCAGTTCTTC.